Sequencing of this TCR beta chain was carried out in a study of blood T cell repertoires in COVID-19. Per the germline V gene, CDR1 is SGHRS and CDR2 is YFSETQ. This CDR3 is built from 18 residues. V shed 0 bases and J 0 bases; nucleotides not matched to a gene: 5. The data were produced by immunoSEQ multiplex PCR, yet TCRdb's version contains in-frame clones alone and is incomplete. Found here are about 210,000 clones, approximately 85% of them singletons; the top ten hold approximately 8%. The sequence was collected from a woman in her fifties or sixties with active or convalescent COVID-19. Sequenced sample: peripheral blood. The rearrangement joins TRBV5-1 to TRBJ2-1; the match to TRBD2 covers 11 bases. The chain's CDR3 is CASSLGSSGGFSYNEQFF. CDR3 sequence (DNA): TGCGCCAGCAGCTTGGGGTCTAGCGGGGGGTTCTCCTACAATGAGCAGTTCTTC.